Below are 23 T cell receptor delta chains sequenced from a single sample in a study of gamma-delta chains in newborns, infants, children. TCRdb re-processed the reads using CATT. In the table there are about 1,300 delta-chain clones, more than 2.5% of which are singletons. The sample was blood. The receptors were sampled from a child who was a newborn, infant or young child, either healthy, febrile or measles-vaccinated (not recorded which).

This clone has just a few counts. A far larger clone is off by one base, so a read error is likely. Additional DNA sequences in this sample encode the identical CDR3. The DNA of the CDR3 is TGTGCCTGTGACACCGGCGAGCTGGGGGATACTTGGGACACCCGACAGATGTTCTTC. It codes for CACDTGELGDTWDTRQMFF. The chain is built from TRDV2 and TRDJ3, with 11 positions matching TRDD3. The CDR3 is 19 residues long. CDR1 and CDR2 (germline): GEAIGNYY, EKD.

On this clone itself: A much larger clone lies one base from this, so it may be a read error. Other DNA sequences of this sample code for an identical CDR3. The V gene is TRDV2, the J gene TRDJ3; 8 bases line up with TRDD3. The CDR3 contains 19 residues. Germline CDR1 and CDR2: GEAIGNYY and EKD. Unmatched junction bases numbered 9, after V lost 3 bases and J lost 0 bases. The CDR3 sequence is CACDATGGVSSWDTRQMFF. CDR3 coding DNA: TGTGCCTGTGACGCTACTGGGGGGGTAAGCTCCTGGGACACCCGACAGATGTTTTTC.

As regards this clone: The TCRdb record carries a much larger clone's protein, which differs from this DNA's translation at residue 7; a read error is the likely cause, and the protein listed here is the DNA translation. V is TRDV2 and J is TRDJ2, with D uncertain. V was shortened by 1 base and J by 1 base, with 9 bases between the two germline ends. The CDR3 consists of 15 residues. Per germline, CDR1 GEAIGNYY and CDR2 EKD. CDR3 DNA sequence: TGTGCCTGTGACACGCTGGAGGATTTGACAGCACAACTCTTCTTT. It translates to CACDTLEDLTAQLFF.

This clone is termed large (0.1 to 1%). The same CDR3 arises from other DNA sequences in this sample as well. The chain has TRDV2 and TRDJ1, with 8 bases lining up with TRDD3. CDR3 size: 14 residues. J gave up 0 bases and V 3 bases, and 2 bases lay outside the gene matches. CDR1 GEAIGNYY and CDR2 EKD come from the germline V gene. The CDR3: CACDLLGDTDKLIF. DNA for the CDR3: TGTGCCTGTGACTTACTGGGGGACACCGATAAACTCATCTTT.

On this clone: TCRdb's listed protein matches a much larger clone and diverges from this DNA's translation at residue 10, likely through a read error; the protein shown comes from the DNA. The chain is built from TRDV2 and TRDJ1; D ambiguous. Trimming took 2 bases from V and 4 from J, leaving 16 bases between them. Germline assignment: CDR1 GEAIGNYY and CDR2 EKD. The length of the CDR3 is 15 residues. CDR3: CACDNIGSYIDKLIF. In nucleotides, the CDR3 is TGTGCCTGTGACAATATTGGATCTTACATCGATAAACTCATCTTT.

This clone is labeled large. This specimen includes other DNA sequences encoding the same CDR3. The CDR3 sequence is CACDVLGDTLTAQLFF. CDR3 in DNA: TGTGCCTGTGACGTACTGGGGGATACTTTGACAGCACAACTCTTCTTT. The J gene is TRDJ2, the V gene TRDV2, with 11 nucleotides matching TRDD3. The CDR3 contains 16 residues. CDR1 and CDR2 from the germline V gene are GEAIGNYY and EKD. After removal of 3 bases from V and 0 bases from J, the junction contained 2 bases not matched to a gene.

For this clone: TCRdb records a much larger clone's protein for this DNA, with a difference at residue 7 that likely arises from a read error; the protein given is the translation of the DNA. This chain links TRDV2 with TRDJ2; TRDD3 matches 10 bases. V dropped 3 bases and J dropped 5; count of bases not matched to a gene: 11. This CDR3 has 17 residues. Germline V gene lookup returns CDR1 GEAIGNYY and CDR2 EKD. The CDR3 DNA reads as TGTGCCTGTGACCCCGTTCGGGGGATACGCGATACAGCACAACTCTTCTTT. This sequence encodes CACDPVRGIRDTAQLFF.

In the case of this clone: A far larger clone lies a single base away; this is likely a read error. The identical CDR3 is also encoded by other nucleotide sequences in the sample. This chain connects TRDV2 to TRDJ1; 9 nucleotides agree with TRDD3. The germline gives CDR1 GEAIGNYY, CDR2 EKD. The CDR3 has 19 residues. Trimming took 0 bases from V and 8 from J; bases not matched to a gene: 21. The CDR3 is CACDTVDWGSPRQEDKLIF. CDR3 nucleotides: TGTGCCTGTGACACCGTCGACTGGGGGAGCCCAAGACAAGAGGACAAACTCATCTTT.

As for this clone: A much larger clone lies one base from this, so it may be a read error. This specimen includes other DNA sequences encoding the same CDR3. DNA of the CDR3: TGCGCCTGTGACACCGTGGGGTTTACAGCACAACTCTTCTTT. Protein: CACDTVGFTAQLFF. The chain is built from TRDV2 and TRDJ2; weak D call: TRDD3 (5 bases). This CDR3 has 14 residues. Germline V gene lookup returns CDR1 GEAIGNYY and CDR2 EKD.

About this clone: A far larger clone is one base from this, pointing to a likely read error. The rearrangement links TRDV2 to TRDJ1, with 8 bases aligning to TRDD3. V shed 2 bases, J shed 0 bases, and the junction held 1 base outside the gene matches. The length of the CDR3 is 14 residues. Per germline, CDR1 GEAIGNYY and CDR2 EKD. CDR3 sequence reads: CACDKLGDTDKLIF. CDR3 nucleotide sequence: TGTGCCTGTGACAAACTGGGGGACACCGATAAACTCATCTTT.

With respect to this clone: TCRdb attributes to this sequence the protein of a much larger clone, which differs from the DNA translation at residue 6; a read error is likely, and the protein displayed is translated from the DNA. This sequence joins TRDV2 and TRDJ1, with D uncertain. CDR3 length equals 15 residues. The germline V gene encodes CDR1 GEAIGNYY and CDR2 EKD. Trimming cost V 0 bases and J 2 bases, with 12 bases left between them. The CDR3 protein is CACDTISYPTDKLIF. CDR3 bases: TGTGCCTGTGACACCATATCTTACCCGACCGATAAACTCATCTTT.

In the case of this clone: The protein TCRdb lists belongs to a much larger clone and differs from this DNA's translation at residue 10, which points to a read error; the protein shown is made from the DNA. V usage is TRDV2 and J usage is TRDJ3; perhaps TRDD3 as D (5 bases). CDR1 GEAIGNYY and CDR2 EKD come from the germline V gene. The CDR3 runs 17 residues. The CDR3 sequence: CACDRTGSSRDTRQMFF. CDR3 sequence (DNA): TGTGCCTGTGATCGTACTGGAAGCTCCAGGGACACCCGACAGATGTTTTTC.

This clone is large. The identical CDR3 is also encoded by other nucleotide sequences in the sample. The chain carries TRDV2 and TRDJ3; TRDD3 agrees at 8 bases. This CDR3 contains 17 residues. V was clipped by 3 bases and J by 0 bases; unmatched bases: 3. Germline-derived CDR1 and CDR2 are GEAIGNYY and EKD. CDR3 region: CACDVTGGSWDTRQMFF. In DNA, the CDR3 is TGTGCCTGTGACGTTACTGGGGGCTCCTGGGACACCCGACAGATGTTTTTC.

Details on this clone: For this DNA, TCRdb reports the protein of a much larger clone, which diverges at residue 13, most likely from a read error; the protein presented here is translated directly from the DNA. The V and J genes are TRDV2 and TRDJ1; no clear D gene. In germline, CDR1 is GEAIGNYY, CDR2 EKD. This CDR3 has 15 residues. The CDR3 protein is CACDTVSYPTDKPIF. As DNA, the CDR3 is TGTGCCTGTGACACCGTATCTTACCCGACCGATAAACCCATCTTT.

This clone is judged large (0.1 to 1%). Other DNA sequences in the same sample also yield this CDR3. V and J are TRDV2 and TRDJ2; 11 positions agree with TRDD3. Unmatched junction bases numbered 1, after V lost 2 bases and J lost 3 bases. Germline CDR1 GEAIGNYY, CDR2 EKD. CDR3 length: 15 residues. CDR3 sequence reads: CACDILGDMTAQLFF. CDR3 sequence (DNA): TGTGCCTGTGACATACTGGGGGATATGACAGCACAACTCTTCTTT.

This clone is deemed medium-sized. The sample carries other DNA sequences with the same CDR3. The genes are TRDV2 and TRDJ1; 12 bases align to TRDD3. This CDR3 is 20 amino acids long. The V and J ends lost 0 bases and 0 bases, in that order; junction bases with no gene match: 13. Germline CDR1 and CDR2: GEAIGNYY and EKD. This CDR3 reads CACDTVFTGGYPQYTDKLIF. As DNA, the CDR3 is TGTGCCTGTGACACCGTGTTTACTGGGGGATACCCGCAGTACACCGATAAACTCATCTTT.

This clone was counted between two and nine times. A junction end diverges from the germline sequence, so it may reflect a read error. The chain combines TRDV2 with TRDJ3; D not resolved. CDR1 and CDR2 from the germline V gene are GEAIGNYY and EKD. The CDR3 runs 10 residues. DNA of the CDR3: TGTGCCTGTGACACCCGACAGATGTTTTTC. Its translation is CACDTRQMFF.

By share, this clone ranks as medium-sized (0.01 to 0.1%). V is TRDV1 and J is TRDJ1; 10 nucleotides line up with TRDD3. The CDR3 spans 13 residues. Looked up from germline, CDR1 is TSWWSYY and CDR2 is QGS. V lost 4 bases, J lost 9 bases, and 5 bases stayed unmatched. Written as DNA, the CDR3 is TGTGCTCTTGGGGCGGGGGGATACGGGGAACTCATCTTT. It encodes CALGAGGYGELIF.

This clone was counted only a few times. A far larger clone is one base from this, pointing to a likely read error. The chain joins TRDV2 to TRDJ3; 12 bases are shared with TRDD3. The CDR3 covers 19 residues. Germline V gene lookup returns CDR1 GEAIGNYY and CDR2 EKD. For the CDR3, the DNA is TGTGCCTATGACACCAGCTGGGGGATACGCTCCTGGGACACCCGACAGATGTTTTTC. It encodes CAYDTSWGIRSWDTRQMFF.

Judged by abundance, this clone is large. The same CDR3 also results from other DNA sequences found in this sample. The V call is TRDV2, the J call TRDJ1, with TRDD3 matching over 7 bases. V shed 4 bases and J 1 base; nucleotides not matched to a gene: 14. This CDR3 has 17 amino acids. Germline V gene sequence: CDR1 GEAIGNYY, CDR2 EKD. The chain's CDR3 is CACDPVLGIWSTDKLIF. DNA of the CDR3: TGTGCCTGTGATCCAGTACTGGGGATCTGGTCCACCGATAAACTCATCTTT.

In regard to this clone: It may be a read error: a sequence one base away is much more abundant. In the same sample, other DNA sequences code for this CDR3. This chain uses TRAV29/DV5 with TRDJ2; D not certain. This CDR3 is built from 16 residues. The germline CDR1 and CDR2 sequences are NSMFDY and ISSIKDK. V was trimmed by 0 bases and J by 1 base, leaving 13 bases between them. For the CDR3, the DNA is TGTGCAGCAAGCGCGGTGGGAACCCTTTTGACAGCACAACTCTTCTTT. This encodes CAASAVGTLLTAQLFF. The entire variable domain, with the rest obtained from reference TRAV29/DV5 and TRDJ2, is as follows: DQQVKQNSPSLSVQEGRISILNCDYTNSMFDYFLWYKKYPAEGPTFLISISSIKDKNEDGRFTVFLNKSAKHLSLHIVPSQPGDSAVYFCAASAVGTLLTAQLFFGKGTQLIVEP.

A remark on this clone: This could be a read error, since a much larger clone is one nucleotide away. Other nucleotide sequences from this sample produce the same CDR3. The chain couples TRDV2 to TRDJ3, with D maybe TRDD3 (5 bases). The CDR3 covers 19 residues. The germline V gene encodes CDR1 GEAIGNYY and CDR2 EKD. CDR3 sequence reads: CACDTGGYKGTWDTRQMFF. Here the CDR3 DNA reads TGTGCCTGTGACACCGGCGGATATAAGGGGACCTGGGACACCCGACAGATGTTCTTC.

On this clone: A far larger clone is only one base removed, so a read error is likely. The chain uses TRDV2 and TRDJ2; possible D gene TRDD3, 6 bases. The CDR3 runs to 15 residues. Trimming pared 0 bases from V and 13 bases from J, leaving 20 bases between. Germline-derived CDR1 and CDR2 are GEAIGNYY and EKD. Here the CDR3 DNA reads TGTGCCTGTGACACCGTGGGGGCCTCGGGAGAACGACTCTTCTTT. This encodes CACDTVGASGERLFF.